This entry lists 15 T cell receptor beta chains sequenced from one sample in a study of OX40 agonist ivuxolimab in advanced cancers. Library construction relied on the immunoSEQ multiplex PCR assay. As stored in TCRdb, this immuneACCESS dataset retains in-frame rearrangements with V and J assigned. A fraction of the clones does not appear; measured against another copy, unresolved V genes explain less than half of the discrepancy, and the remainder lacks a known reason. A total of 45,000 or so clones appear in this sample, approximately 91% of them only once. The leading ten clones occupy less than 1.3% of the sample. The sample in question was CD4+ or CD8+ T cells sorted from blood, obtained in a trial of the OX40 agonist ivuxolimab. Every receptor here comes from an adult with an advanced solid tumor such as melanoma, head and neck, liver or kidney cancer.

The chain has TRBV29-1 and TRBJ1-2; 8 positions match TRBD1. CDR1 is SQVTM and CDR2 is ANQGSEA in the germline V gene. CDR3 length equals 12 residues. Losses at the gene ends were 2 bases for V and 8 bases for J; bases not matched to a gene: 4. The CDR3 protein is CSVEWQGAGYTF. The CDR3 nucleotides read TGCAGCGTTGAATGGCAGGGGGCGGGCTACACCTTC.

The genes are TRBV5-4 and TRBJ2-1; 8 nucleotides align to TRBD1. The CDR3 sequence is 14 residues long. The junction had 9 bases not matched to a gene; V was cut back by 10 bases and J by 3 bases. Germline-derived CDR1 and CDR2 are SGHNT and YYREEE (reference sequence). CDR3 DNA sequence: TGTGCCGGTGGGAACAGGGGGATCTACAATGAGCAGTTCTTC. Translation: CAGGNRGIYNEQFF. Filled out from reference TRBV5-4 and TRBJ2-1, the complete variable domain reads ETGVTQSPTHLIKTRGQQVTLRCSSQSGHNTVSWYQQALGQGPQFIFQYYREEENGRGNFPPRFSGLQFPNYSSELNVNALELDDSALYLCAGGNRGIYNEQFFGPGTRLTVL.

The genes are TRBV10-3 and TRBJ2-7; D is unresolved. V dropped 1 base and J dropped 4 bases, with 5 bases sitting between them. CDR3 length: 12 amino acids. Germline values: CDR1 ENHRY, CDR2 SYGVKD. This CDR3 reads CAISELEYEQYF. In DNA form, the CDR3 reads TGTGCCATCAGTGAGTTGGAGTACGAGCAGTACTTC.

J is TRBJ2-3 and V is TRBV19; 8 nucleotides line up with TRBD1. CDR3 size: 15 residues. With V trimmed by 2 bases and J by 4 bases, 5 bases remained unmatched. Germline CDR1 is LNHDA and CDR2 is SQIVND (reference sequence). The CDR3 region has the DNA TGTGCCAGTAGTATAACAAGACAGGGGTCAGATACGCAGTATTTT. Translation gives CASSITRQGSDTQYF.

On this clone itself: A junction boundary mismatches the germline segment, possibly from a read error. The V gene is TRBV29-1, the J gene TRBJ1-5; no clear D gene. Germline values: CDR1 SQVTM, CDR2 ANQGSEA. The CDR3 covers 12 residues. CDR3 bases: TGCAGCGTTCAAGAGCGTAAGGGGCCCCAGCATTTT. The encoded protein is CSVQERKGPQHF.

The rearrangement joins TRBV4-1 to TRBJ2-3; TRBD2 is a possible D gene (5 bases). Germline V CDR1 and CDR2: MGHRA, YSYEKL. This CDR3 is built from 17 residues. Deletions cut 0 bases from V and 0 bases from J, with 13 bases between. The DNA of the CDR3 is TGCGCCAGCAGCCAAGATATACGGCGGGTCAGCACAGATACGCAGTATTTT. Translation gives CASSQDIRRVSTDTQYF.

The chain employs TRBV9 and TRBJ2-3, with D possibly being TRBD2 (5 bases). Germline V gene sequence: CDR1 SGDLS, CDR2 YYNGEE. There are 15 residues in the CDR3. Trimming removed 4 bases from V and 3 bases from J, with 15 bases in between. The chain's CDR3 is CASSKGALLTDTQYF. CDR3 sequence (DNA): TGTGCCAGCAGCAAGGGAGCACTACTGACAGATACGCAGTATTTT.

This chain links TRBV4-1 with TRBJ2-7, with D possibly TRBD1 on 6 matching bases. This CDR3 has 15 residues. V was clipped by 0 bases and J by 0 bases, with 9 bases between them. Germline loops: CDR1 MGHRA, CDR2 YSYEKL. CDR3 in DNA: TGCGCCAGCAGCCAAGATCACAGGGTCTCCTACGAGCAGTACTTC. This sequence encodes CASSQDHRVSYEQYF.

This clone was found once. V usage is TRBV5-5 and J usage is TRBJ2-1, with TRBD2 matching 15 bases. This CDR3 spans 13 amino acids. Germline CDR1 is SGHKS and CDR2 is YYEKEE (reference sequence). With 7 bases clipped from V and 10 bases from J, the junction kept 3 bases outside the gene matches. CDR3 amino acids: CASLGLAGGEQFF. CDR3 nucleotide sequence: TGTGCCAGCTTGGGACTAGCGGGAGGAGAGCAGTTCTTC.

This chain uses TRBV28 with TRBJ2-1; a weak D match, TRBD2 (5 bases). This CDR3 is built from 13 residues. Trimming stripped 7 bases from V and 1 base from J, with 8 bases between. From germline, CDR1 is MDHEN and CDR2 SYDVKM. CDR3 in amino acids: CASIAWSYNEQFF. The CDR3 nucleotides are TGTGCCAGCATAGCGTGGTCCTACAATGAGCAGTTCTTC.

The chain joins TRBV6-5 to TRBJ1-5; D ambiguous. Germline V gives CDR1 MNHEY, CDR2 SVGAGI. This CDR3 spans 14 amino acids. V dropped 6 bases and J dropped 0 bases, with 9 bases sitting between them. CDR3 nucleotides: TGTGCCAGCAGCCGGGCCGATAGCAATCAGCCCCAGCATTTT. Translated, it gives CASSRADSNQPQHF.

This chain joins TRBV7-9 and TRBJ1-5, with D unresolved. Trimming left V 5 bases short and J 4 bases short, with 9 bases between. The CDR3 extends over 13 amino acids. Germline CDR1 and CDR2: SEHNR and FQNEAQ (reference sequence). CDR3 region: CASSLTLNQPQHF. CDR3 DNA: TGTGCCAGCAGCCTTACCCTAAATCAGCCCCAGCATTTT.

The chain uses TRBV7-2 and TRBJ2-1; 12 positions agree with TRBD2. Per germline, CDR1 SGHTA and CDR2 FQGNSA. The length of the CDR3 is 15 residues. V shed 1 base, J shed 15 bases, and the junction held 10 bases outside the gene matches. CDR3 bases: TGTGCCAGCAGCTTAGAGGCTAGCGGGAGGGCCTATCTGTTCTTC. Protein: CASSLEASGRAYLFF.

There are a few counts of this clone. The rearrangement links TRBV27 to TRBJ2-1; 7 bases line up with TRBD2. Per germline, CDR1 MNHEY and CDR2 SMNVEV (reference sequence). The junction had 7 bases not matched to a gene; V was cut back by 11 bases and J by 0 bases. This CDR3 is built from 14 residues. The DNA for the CDR3 is TGTGCCTCAAGGGGCGGGAGCTCCTACAATGAGCAGTTCTTC. It yields the protein CASRGGSSYNEQFF.

The sample holds one count of this clone. A junction end diverges from the germline sequence, so it may reflect a read error. The chain recombines TRBV7-7 with TRBJ2-5; D is perhaps TRBD1 (6 bases). Germline V gene sequence: CDR1 SSHAT, CDR2 FNYEAQ (reference sequence). The CDR3 is made up of 15 amino acids. CDR3 in DNA: TGTGCTAGCAGCTTAGGGGCAGGGGACGGAGAGACCCAGTACTTC. Amino acids: CASSLGAGDGETQYF.